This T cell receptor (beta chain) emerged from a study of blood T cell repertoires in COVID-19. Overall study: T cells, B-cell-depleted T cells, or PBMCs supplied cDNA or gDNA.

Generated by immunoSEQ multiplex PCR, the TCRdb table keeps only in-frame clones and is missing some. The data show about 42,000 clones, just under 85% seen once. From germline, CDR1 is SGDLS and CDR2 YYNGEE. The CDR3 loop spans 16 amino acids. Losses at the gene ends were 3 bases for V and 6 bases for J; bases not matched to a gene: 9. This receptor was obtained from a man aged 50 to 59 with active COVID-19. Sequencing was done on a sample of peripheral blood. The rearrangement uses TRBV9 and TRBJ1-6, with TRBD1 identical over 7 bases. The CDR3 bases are TGTGCCAGCAGCGCCTATATCGGACAGGTTAATTCACCCCTCCACTTT. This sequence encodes CASSAYIGQVNSPLHF.